This paragraph covers one T cell receptor (beta chain) sequence. Its antigen is not identified. Germline V lookup: CDR1 DFQATT, CDR2 SNEGSKA (reference sequence). V lost 5 bases and J 6 bases, leaving 29 bases between the germline ends. The CDR3 loop spans 18 amino acids. Sample-barcoded 5' priming and a J-beta primer mix drove a second PCR of roughly 6 to 12 cycles. TCRdb re-analysed the 5' RACE reads in MiXCR, keeping a single row per CDR3 protein. The sample shows about 640,000 distinct CDR3 sequences, roughly 50% of them seen only once. The data were obtained in a study of blood T cells in healthy people across ages. Findings of the study overall: Any conclusive comparison of naive versus antigen-experienced cells was prevented by using unsorted PBMCs. It was found that TCR beta diversity correlated strongly with the percentage of naive T cells. Observed TCR beta diversity per million T cells went down as age went up. This fall followed a roughly linear course with age.

Each of the donors had around 10 milliliters of peripheral blood drawn into EDTA-treated Vacutainer tubes. V and J are TRBV20-1 and TRBJ2-1, with a weak D call TRBD2 (6 bases). Material: blood. This TCR was recovered from a man aged 55 to 70 in good health. The CDR3 nucleotides are TGCAGTGCTGGAGGACTAATCGGGAGTGAAGTCCTCGGCAATGAGCAGTTCTTC. It is translated as CSAGGLIGSEVLGNEQFF.